These 9 T cell receptor beta chains originate from one sample sequenced in a study of blood T cell repertoires in COVID-19. Here immunoSEQ multiplex PCR was the method, and the copy in TCRdb shows in-frame clones only, minus some. In the table there are over 100,000 clones, roughly 91% of which are singletons. Source material: peripheral blood. The receptors shown here come from a human donor with acute or convalescent COVID-19. The donor label of this sample is uncertain.

J is TRBJ2-1 and V is TRBV24-1; D is possibly TRBD1 (5 bases). The CDR3 runs to 15 residues. V lost 5 bases and J lost 2, with 12 bases in between. Germline CDR1 is KGHDR and CDR2 is SFDVKD. The CDR3 coding sequence is TGTGCCACCAGTGGGAGCGCAGGGACCTACAATGAGCAGTTCTTC. This gives the protein CATSGSAGTYNEQFF.

This clone was recorded once. The chain employs TRBV7-8 and TRBJ1-6; TRBD1 matches 7 bases. Trimming cost V 5 bases and J 8 bases; bases outside gene matches: 18. The germline V gene has CDR1 SGHVS and CDR2 FQNEAQ. This CDR3 has 18 residues. This CDR3 is CASSTRRVGRGGDSPLHF. As DNA, the CDR3 is TGTGCCAGCAGCACCAGGCGGGTAGGGCGAGGGGGCGATTCACCCCTCCACTTT.

The V gene is TRBV19, the J gene TRBJ2-7; perhaps TRBD1 as D (5 bases). In germline, CDR1 is LNHDA, CDR2 SQIVND (reference sequence). V lost 4 bases and J lost 3, with 16 bases in between. The CDR3 is 15 amino acids. The CDR3 protein is CASSTRQNSIYEQYF. CDR3 sequence (DNA): TGTGCCAGTAGTACTCGACAGAACAGCATCTACGAGCAGTACTTC.

The rearrangement uses TRBV4-2 and TRBJ1-2; TRBD1 is a possible D gene (5 bases). Between the trimmed V and J ends, which lost 4 bases and 0 bases, there was a span of 9 bases. Germline loops: CDR1 LGHNA, CDR2 YNFKEQ. This CDR3 is 14 amino acids long. The CDR3 sequence: CASSPGTANYGYTF. The CDR3 DNA reads as TGTGCCAGCAGCCCTGGGACTGCTAACTATGGCTACACCTTC.

The chain combines TRBV28 with TRBJ1-2, with 9 positions matching TRBD1. Germline V gives CDR1 MDHEN, CDR2 SYDVKM. The ends lost 4 bases at V and 8 bases at J; junction bases unmatched: 11. This CDR3 has 15 amino acids. The CDR3 DNA follows: TGTGCCAGCAGTTCACAGGGGGCCGGATGGTGGGGCTACACCTTC. This translates into CASSSQGAGWWGYTF.

Remarks on this clone: The sample contains more than one DNA sequence encoding this CDR3. The V and J genes are TRBV28 and TRBJ1-5; 11 bases are a match to TRBD1. The CDR3 length is 14 residues. Per germline, CDR1 MDHEN and CDR2 SYDVKM. With 6 bases clipped from V and 5 bases from J, the junction kept 3 bases outside the gene matches. CDR3 sequence (DNA): TGTGCCAGCAGCCCGGGACAGGGGGATCAGCCCCAGCATTTT. Translated, it gives CASSPGQGDQPQHF.

The chain links TRBV7-2 to TRBJ1-2, with 7 nucleotides matching TRBD1. CDR1 and CDR2 (germline): SGHTA, FQGNSA. V trimming: 2 bases; J trimming: 6 bases; junction bases outside the gene matches: 6. The CDR3 contains 14 residues. In DNA form, the CDR3 reads TGTGCCAGCAGCTTATCGGGTCAGGGGGATGGCTACACCTTC. This gives the protein CASSLSGQGDGYTF. The full variable domain, completed using reference TRBV7-2 and TRBJ1-2, is GAGVSQSPSNKVTEKGKDVELRCDPISGHTALYWYRQSLGQGLEFLIYFQGNSAPDKSGLPSDRFSAERTGGSVSTLTIQRTQQEDSAVYLCASSLSGQGDGYTFGSGTRLTVV.

This rearrangement joins TRBV5-1 to TRBJ1-6; TRBD1 is a possible D gene (6 bases). The CDR3 totals 15 residues. The V gene lost 1 base and the J gene lost 7 bases, with 12 bases spanning the gap. CDR1 is SGHRS, CDR2 YFSETQ, per germline. This CDR3 reads CASSLRTATNSPLHF. The CDR3 nucleotides read TGCGCCAGCAGCTTGCGGACAGCCACCAATTCACCCCTCCACTTT.

This clone was seen only a few times. V and J are TRBV28 and TRBJ1-5, with D possibly being TRBD1 (6 bases). CDR1 and CDR2 from the germline V gene are MDHEN and SYDVKM. The CDR3 is 14 amino acids. V shed 4 bases and J shed 5 bases, with 12 bases lying between them. This CDR3 is CASSSGGSHQPQHF. The CDR3 nucleotides read TGTGCCAGCAGTTCGGGGGGCAGCCATCAGCCCCAGCATTTT.